This T cell receptor (beta chain) emerged from a study of vaccination effects on CD4 cells after COVID-19. Notes on the study in general: Clonal contraction was marked in infection- and vaccine-induced clones late after vaccination.

Researchers isolated CD4+ T cells once 9 to 11 days of culture had elapsed. It was two doses of either the BNT162b2 or mRNA-1273 vaccine that participants received. Each culture had half its medium swapped for IL-2 medium on days 3 and 7. As regards this clone: The antigen remains undetermined.

Method: immunoSEQ multiplex PCR; TCRdb's copy keeps in-frame clones and lacks some. Among approximately 60,000 clones listed, under 85% were seen once. The germline CDR1 and CDR2 sequences are SGHTA and FQGNSA. V dropped 1 base and J dropped 0 bases, with 10 bases sitting between them. This CDR3 comprises 15 residues. The rearrangement links TRBV7-2 to TRBJ2-7, with D perhaps TRBD2 (7 bases). Sequenced here: CD4+ T cells from PBMCs cultured without peptide, sampled after COVID-19 vaccination. The sequence was collected from a human donor who received a COVID-19 vaccine. The CDR3, as DNA: TGTGCCAGCAGCTTAGAGGGGGGGCACTCCTACGAGCAGTACTTC. This sequence encodes CASSLEGGHSYEQYF.